Listed below are T cell receptor beta chains from one sample, sequenced in a study of OX40 agonist ivuxolimab in advanced cancers. Data came from immunoSEQ multiplex PCR; TCRdb stores just in-frame clones and leaves some out. The table lists 50,000 or so clones, 75% to 80% of them singletons. Material: CD4+ or CD8+ T cells sorted from blood, obtained in a trial of the OX40 agonist ivuxolimab. The receptors were sampled from an adult with an advanced solid tumor such as melanoma, head and neck, liver or kidney cancer. Both conserved end residues are part of each CDR3. A D gene is named only where the DNA matches it firmly. Where a row states a size, it is once, few, many or the class of an expanded clone; other rows omit it.

CDR3nt	CDR3aa	abundance	v_gene	d_gene	j_gene
TGTGCCAGCAGTGAATGGGGGGTTCGGAACAATGAGCAGTTCTTC	CASSEWGVRNNEQFF	once	TRBV6-1	.	TRBJ2-1
TGTGCCAGCAGCTTAACGAGGGTCTATGGCTACACCTTC	CASSLTRVYGYTF	.	TRBV7-2	.	TRBJ1-2
TGTGCCAGCAGTGATACAGGGAGCACCTACAATGAGCAGTTCTTC	CASSDTGSTYNEQFF	.	TRBV2	.	TRBJ2-1
TGTGCCAGCAGTTACTCTGGGGGGGCGGGCCAAGAGACCCAGTACTTC	CASSYSGGAGQETQYF	.	TRBV6-5	.	TRBJ2-5
TGTGCCAGCAGCCGAGGTAGAGGGGAAGGCTACACCTTC	CASSRGRGEGYTF	.	TRBV7-9	.	TRBJ1-2
TGTGCTAGTGGCTTGAACGGGAACCAATACGAGCAGTACTTC	CASGLNGNQYEQYF	.	TRBV12-5	.	TRBJ2-7
TGTGCCAGTAGTATCTCCTATAATTCACCCCTCCACTTT	CASSISYNSPLHF	.	TRBV19	.	TRBJ1-6
TGTGCCAGCAGCCAGACGTACGATCAGCCCCAGCATTTT	CASSQTYDQPQHF	.	TRBV7-6	.	TRBJ1-5
TGCGCCAGCACGAAGCGGGAGGGCGGAGATGAGCAGTTCTTC	CASTKREGGDEQFF	.	TRBV5-1	TRBD2	TRBJ2-1
TGTGCCAGCTACCCTCAGGGGCAGGAGTCACCCCTCCACTTT	CASYPQGQESPLHF	few	TRBV28	.	TRBJ1-6
TGTGCCAGCGGCCACCTTCGGGTATACGAGCAGTACTTC	CASGHLRVYEQYF	.	TRBV7-9	.	TRBJ2-7
TGTGCCAGCAGCAAGGGGTTTCAGAATCAGCCCCAGCATTTT	CASSKGFQNQPQHF	.	TRBV28	.	TRBJ1-5
TGTGCCAGCAGCTTGTCGGGACTAGCGGGAATTACCTACGAGCAGTACTTC	CASSLSGLAGITYEQYF	.	TRBV5-6	TRBD2	TRBJ2-7
TGTGCCAGCAGTTTAGGAGGGAGGTATGGTGAGCAGTTCTTC	CASSLGGRYGEQFF	.	TRBV28	.	TRBJ2-1
TGTGCCAGCAGTTACACAAGGAACACTGAAGCTTTCTTT	CASSYTRNTEAFF	.	TRBV6-5	.	TRBJ1-1
TGTGCCAGCAGCCAAGACGGGGGACTATCCGTCTACAATGAGCAGTTCTTC	CASSQDGGLSVYNEQFF	.	TRBV14	TRBD2	TRBJ2-1
TGTGCCAGCAGCGCCGGACAGGACTTCTCCTACGAGCAGTACTTC	CASSAGQDFSYEQYF	.	TRBV6-1	TRBD1	TRBJ2-7
TGTGCCAGCAGCTTATCTCTAGCGGGAGAGGTAACAGATACGCAGTATTTT	CASSLSLAGEVTDTQYF	once	TRBV7-9	TRBD2	TRBJ2-3
TGTGCTAGTGGCTGGGGGGAGGTACGGACCGGGGAGCTGTTTTTT	CASGWGEVRTGELFF	.	TRBV12-5	.	TRBJ2-2
TGTGCCAGCAGTCCCAGGGGAGGAGGCACTGAAGCTTTCTTT	CASSPRGGGTEAFF	.	TRBV6-6	.	TRBJ1-1
TGTGCCAGCAGCTTAGGGCGAAGGTTTCCCTACGAGCAGTACTTC	CASSLGRRFPYEQYF	.	TRBV11-1	.	TRBJ2-7
TGTGCCAGCAGCCCCCAGGGCAGGGTTCAAGAGACCCAGTACTTC	CASSPQGRVQETQYF	.	TRBV5-4	.	TRBJ2-5
TGTGCCAGCAGTTCATGGACAGGGGGCAACACCGGGGAGCTGTTTTTT	CASSSWTGGNTGELFF	few	TRBV6-5	TRBD1	TRBJ2-2
TGTGCCAGCAGCTCGGACAGAAACACCTACAATGAGCAGTTCTTC	CASSSDRNTYNEQFF	.	TRBV7-7	.	TRBJ2-1
TGTGCCAGCAGCTTAAGGGGGACGATCAGCCCCCAGCATTTT	CASSLRGTISPQHF	.	TRBV7-8	.	TRBJ1-5